One and the same sample provided the 16 T cell receptor beta chains below, sequenced in a study of identical twins. In TCRdb, the 5' RACE reads were re-called with MiXCR into one record per CDR3 protein. The sample includes 600,000 to 800,000 distinct CDR3 sequences, 20% to 25% of them seen just once. The same specimen was also included in a second study, on T cells expressing NK-cell markers.

The specimen sequenced was PBMCs. These TCRs come from a woman between 18 and 29 years old in good health.

V gene TRBV7-3 combines with J gene TRBJ2-1; 9 nucleotides agree with TRBD1. J was trimmed by 6 bases and V by 6 bases; bases with no gene match: 6. This CDR3 contains 14 residues. Germline loops: CDR1 SGHTA, CDR2 FQGTGA. The CDR3 region is CASRRDRASNEQFF. CDR3 sequence (DNA): TGTGCCAGCAGGAGGGACAGGGCCTCCAATGAGCAGTTCTTC.

This clonotype was picked up a small number of times. The chain links TRBV4-3 to TRBJ2-7; TRBD1 matches 10 bases. In germline, CDR1 is LGHNA, CDR2 YSLEER. The CDR3 runs to 15 residues. Trimming took 0 bases from V and 7 from J; bases not matched to a gene: 6. The CDR3 is CASSQDRQGAKEQYF. In DNA, the CDR3 is TGCGCCAGCAGCCAAGATCGACAGGGGGCGAAAGAGCAGTACTTC.

This clonotype appeared a few times. The V and J genes are TRBV20-1 and TRBJ2-1, with TRBD1 matching 9 bases. The germline V gene encodes CDR1 DFQATT and CDR2 SNEGSKA (reference sequence). The CDR3 covers 16 residues. V lost 3 bases to trimming and J lost 4 bases; unmatched junction nucleotides: 10. DNA of the CDR3: TGCAGTGCTAGTTTCACCGGGACAGGGCTTTACAATGAGCAGTTCTTC. This sequence encodes CSASFTGTGLYNEQFF.

The chain uses TRBV20-1 and TRBJ1-1; D call uncertain. CDR1 is DFQATT and CDR2 is SNEGSKA in the germline V gene (reference sequence). V lost 5 bases to trimming and J lost 3 bases, with 7 bases between them. CDR3 length: 11 amino acids. CDR3 amino acids: CSAPLYTEAFF. The CDR3 coding sequence is TGCAGTGCTCCCCTATACACTGAAGCTTTCTTT.

V is TRBV18 and J is TRBJ2-5; D is ambiguous. This CDR3 comprises 13 residues. Looked up from germline, CDR1 is KGHSH and CDR2 is LQKENI. Trimming removed 3 bases at V and 8 bases at J, with 13 bases between. Here the CDR3 reads CASSPDGQGTQYF. The DNA for the CDR3 is TGTGCCAGCTCACCGGATGGCCAAGGAACCCAGTACTTC. Based on the CDR3 plus reference TRBV18 and TRBJ2-5, the full variable domain is NAGVMQNPRHLVRRRGQEARLRCSPMKGHSHVYWYRQLPEEGLKFMVYLQKENIIDESGMPKERFSAEFPKEGPSILRIQQVVRGDSAAYFCASSPDGQGTQYFGPGTRLLVL.

This clonotype has only a few counts. This sequence joins TRBV20-1 and TRBJ2-3, with a tentative D call TRBD1 (6 bases). The CDR3 has 13 amino acids. V gave up 2 bases and J gave up 6 bases, with 12 bases separating them. Germline V gives CDR1 DFQATT, CDR2 SNEGSKA (reference sequence). CDR3 residues: CSARKQGGDTQYF. The CDR3 DNA is TGCAGTGCTAGAAAACAGGGTGGGGATACGCAGTATTTT.

At least ten counts were recorded for this clonotype. V usage is TRBV3-1 and J usage is TRBJ1-2; a possible D gene is TRBD1 (5 bases). V lost 3 bases, J lost 5 bases, and 19 bases lay in between. The length of the CDR3 is 16 residues. CDR1 is LGHDT, CDR2 YNNKEL, per germline (reference sequence). The DNA of the CDR3 is TGTGCCAGCAGCCACGGACGAGCCCAGGGAGGATATGGCTACACCTTC. Its translation is CASSHGRAQGGYGYTF.

Note on this clonotype: The junction departs from germline at one end; a sequencing error may be responsible. The chain combines TRBV6-5 with TRBJ2-7, with TRBD2 matching 7 bases. Looked up from germline, CDR1 is MNHEY and CDR2 is SVGAGI. The CDR3 has 15 residues. The CDR3 loop reads CASSHSGTNSYEQYF. For the CDR3, the DNA is TGTGCCAGCAGTCACTCAGGGACTAACTCCTACGAGCAGTACTTC.

This clonotype was counted only a few times. V usage is TRBV18 and J usage is TRBJ2-2; 9 bases match TRBD2. Germline-derived CDR1 and CDR2 are KGHSH and LQKENI. The CDR3 length is 17 residues. After removal of 0 bases from V and 0 bases from J, the junction contained 2 bases not matched to a gene. Here the CDR3 DNA reads TGTGCCAGCTCACCACCTAGCGGGAGTTCGAACACCGGGGAGCTGTTTTTT. It is translated as CASSPPSGSSNTGELFF.

This clonotype was detected a few times. The chain uses TRBV20-1 and TRBJ2-5, with 9 bases that match TRBD1. V dropped 6 bases and J dropped 3; count of bases not matched to a gene: 11. Germline V lookup: CDR1 DFQATT, CDR2 SNEGSKA (reference sequence). The CDR3 has 15 amino acids. As DNA, the CDR3 is TGCAGTGCGGGGGGGAGGACAGGGGATGAAGAGACCCAGTACTTC. It codes for CSAGGRTGDEETQYF.

This clonotype appeared a few times. V gene TRBV20-1 combines with J gene TRBJ2-3, with 9 bases identical to TRBD2. V lost 5 bases, J lost 2 bases, and 11 bases stayed unmatched. CDR3 length: 16 amino acids. In germline, CDR1 is DFQATT, CDR2 SNEGSKA (reference sequence). The CDR3, as DNA: TGCAGTGCTCAGAGACCTAGCGGGGTTCCCACAGATACGCAGTATTTT. Translation gives CSAQRPSGVPTDTQYF.

The rearrangement uses TRBV6-5 and TRBJ1-2, with D perhaps TRBD1 (6 bases). CDR1 is MNHEY, CDR2 SVGAGI, per germline. The CDR3 contains 14 residues. Trimming took 0 bases from V and 8 from J, leaving 13 bases between them. The CDR3 is CASSYSGQLRGYTF. DNA of the CDR3: TGTGCCAGCAGTTACTCGGGACAACTACGAGGCTACACCTTC.

This clonotype came up a few times. The chain recombines TRBV6-5 with TRBJ2-5; the D is unclear. The ends were cut back, 8 bases at V and 0 bases at J, with 4 bases in the middle. CDR3 length equals 11 residues. The V gene's germline CDR1 is MNHEY and CDR2 SVGAGI. CDR3 in amino acids: CASGNQETQYF. The DNA of the CDR3 is TGTGCCAGCGGGAACCAAGAGACCCAGTACTTC.

This clonotype was counted only a few times. The rearrangement uses TRBV5-5 and TRBJ1-6; 8 bases match TRBD1. J was trimmed by 10 bases and V by 4 bases; bases with no gene match: 10. The germline CDR1 and CDR2 sequences are SGHKS and YYEKEE (reference sequence). This CDR3 region has 15 residues. As DNA, the CDR3 is TGTGCCAGCAGCCGGACAGGGCTCATAGGGTCACCCCTCCACTTT. It specifies CASSRTGLIGSPLHF.

Only a few counts were recorded for this clonotype. The chain employs TRBV29-1 and TRBJ1-1, with a tentative D call TRBD1 (5 bases). The CDR3 totals 13 residues. Germline V gene lookup returns CDR1 SQVTM and CDR2 ANQGSEA. Trimming stripped 4 bases from V and 6 bases from J, with 15 bases between. CDR3 nucleotide sequence: TGCAGCGTTGTTATCGTGTGGGGGGCTGAAGCTTTCTTT. Translated, it gives CSVVIVWGAEAFF.

This clonotype was found many times. The chain links TRBV5-6 to TRBJ1-1; D possibly corresponds to TRBD1 (5 bases). V dropped 7 bases and J dropped 2 bases, with 15 bases sitting between them. CDR3 size: 14 residues. The V gene's germline CDR1 is SGHDT and CDR2 YYEEEE. CDR3 sequence reads: CASDQGPRNTEAFF. The CDR3 DNA reads TGTGCCAGCGACCAGGGACCCCGTAACACTGAAGCTTTCTTT.